This T cell receptor beta chain was found in a study of shared clonotypes between healthy human individuals. Study-level information: CD4 naive and memory got three plates each, CD8 naive two, CD8 memory one.

CDR1 and CDR2 (germline): MNHEY, SMNVEV (reference sequence). The CDR3 has 14 amino acids. Trimming left V 6 bases short and J 4 bases short, with 13 bases between. About 30,000 T cell genomes, or roughly 180 ng DNA, went into the sorted-subset replicate PCRs. Produced via immunoSEQ multiplex PCR; TCRdb's table is partial and in-frame only. The sample includes some 300,000 clones, around 67% of them seen just once. The TCR comes from a man aged 25-45 years in good health. The rearrangement links TRBV27 to TRBJ2-4; possible D gene TRBD1, 6 bases. The specimen was memory CD4+ T cells sorted from blood. Subset meaning: CD45RA-negative fraction. CDR3 nucleotides: TGTGCCAGCAGCAAGACAGGATTTAAAAACATTCAGTACTTC. Encoded protein: CASSKTGFKNIQYF.